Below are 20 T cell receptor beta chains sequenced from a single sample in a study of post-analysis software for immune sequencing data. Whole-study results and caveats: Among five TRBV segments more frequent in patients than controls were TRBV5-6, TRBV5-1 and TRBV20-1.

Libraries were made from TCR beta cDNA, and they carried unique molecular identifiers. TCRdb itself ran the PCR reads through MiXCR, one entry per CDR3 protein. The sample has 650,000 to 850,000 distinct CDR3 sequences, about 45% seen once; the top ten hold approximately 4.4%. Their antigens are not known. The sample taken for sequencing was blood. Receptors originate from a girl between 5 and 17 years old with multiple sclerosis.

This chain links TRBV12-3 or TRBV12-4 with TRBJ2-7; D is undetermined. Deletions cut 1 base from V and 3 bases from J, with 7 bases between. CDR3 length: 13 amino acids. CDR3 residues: CASSLEPYYEQYF. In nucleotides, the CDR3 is TGTGCCAGCAGTTTAGAGCCTTACTACGAGCAGTACTTC.

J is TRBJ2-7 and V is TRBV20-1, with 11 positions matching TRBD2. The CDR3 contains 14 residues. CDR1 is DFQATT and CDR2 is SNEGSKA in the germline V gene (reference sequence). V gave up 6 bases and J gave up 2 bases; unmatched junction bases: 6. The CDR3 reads CSAGIAGGAYEQYF. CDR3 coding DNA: TGCAGTGCGGGGATAGCGGGAGGGGCCTACGAGCAGTACTTC.

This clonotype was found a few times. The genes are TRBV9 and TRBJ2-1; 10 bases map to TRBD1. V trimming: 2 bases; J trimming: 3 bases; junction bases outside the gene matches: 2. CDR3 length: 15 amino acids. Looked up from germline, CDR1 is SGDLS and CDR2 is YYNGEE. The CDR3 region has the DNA TGTGCCAGCAGCGTCCGGGACAGGGGCTACAATGAGCAGTTCTTC. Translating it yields CASSVRDRGYNEQFF. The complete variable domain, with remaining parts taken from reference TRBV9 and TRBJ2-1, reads DSGVTQTPKHLITATGQRVTLRCSPRSGDLSVYWYQQSLDQGLQFLIQYYNGEERAKGNILERFSAQQFPDLHSELNLSSLELGDSALYFCASSVRDRGYNEQFFGPGTRLTVL.

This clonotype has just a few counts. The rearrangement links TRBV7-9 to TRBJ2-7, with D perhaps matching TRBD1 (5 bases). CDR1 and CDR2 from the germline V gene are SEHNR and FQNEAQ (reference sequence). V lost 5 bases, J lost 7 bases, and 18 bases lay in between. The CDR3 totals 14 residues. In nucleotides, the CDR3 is TGTGCCAGCAGCCTCTCGGACACCCCTCGGGAGCAGTACTTC. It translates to CASSLSDTPREQYF. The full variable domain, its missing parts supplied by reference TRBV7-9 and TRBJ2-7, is DTGVSQNPRHKITKRGQNVTFRCDPISEHNRLYWYRQTLGQGPEFLTYFQNEAQLEKSRLLSDRFSAERPKGSFSTLEIQRTEQGDSAMYLCASSLSDTPREQYFGPGTRLTVT.

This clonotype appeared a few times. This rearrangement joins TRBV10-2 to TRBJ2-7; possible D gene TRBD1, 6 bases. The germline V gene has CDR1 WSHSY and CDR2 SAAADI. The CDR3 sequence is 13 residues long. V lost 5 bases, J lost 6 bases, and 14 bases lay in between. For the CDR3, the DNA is TGCGCCAGCAGTAGGCAGGGGAGAGGCGAGCAGTACTTC. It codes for CASSRQGRGEQYF.

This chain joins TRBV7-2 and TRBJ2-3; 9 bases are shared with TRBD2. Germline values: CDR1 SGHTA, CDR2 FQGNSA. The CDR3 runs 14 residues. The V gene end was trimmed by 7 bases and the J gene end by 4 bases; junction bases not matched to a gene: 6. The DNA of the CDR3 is TGTGCCAGCACCCTAGCGGGATTCCCAGATACGCAGTATTTT. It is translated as CASTLAGFPDTQYF.

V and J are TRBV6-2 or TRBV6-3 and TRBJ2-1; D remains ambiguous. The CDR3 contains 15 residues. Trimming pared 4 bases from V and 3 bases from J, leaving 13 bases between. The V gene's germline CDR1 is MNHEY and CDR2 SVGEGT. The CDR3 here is CASSFGLENYNEQFF. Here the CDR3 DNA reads TGTGCCAGCAGTTTCGGGCTAGAGAACTACAATGAGCAGTTCTTC.

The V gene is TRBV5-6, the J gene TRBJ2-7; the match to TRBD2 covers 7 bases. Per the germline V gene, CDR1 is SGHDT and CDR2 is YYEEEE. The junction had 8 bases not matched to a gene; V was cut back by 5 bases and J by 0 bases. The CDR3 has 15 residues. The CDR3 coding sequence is TGTGCCAGCAGAGCTCTAGCGGCTAGCTCCTACGAGCAGTACTTC. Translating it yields CASRALAASSYEQYF.

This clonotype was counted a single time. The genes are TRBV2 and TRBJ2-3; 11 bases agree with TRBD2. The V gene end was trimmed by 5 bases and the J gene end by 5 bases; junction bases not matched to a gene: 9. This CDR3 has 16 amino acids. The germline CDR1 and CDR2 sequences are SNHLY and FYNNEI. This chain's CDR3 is CASSSVAGGFGDTQYF. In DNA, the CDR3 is TGTGCCAGCAGTTCCGTAGCGGGAGGGTTCGGAGATACGCAGTATTTT.

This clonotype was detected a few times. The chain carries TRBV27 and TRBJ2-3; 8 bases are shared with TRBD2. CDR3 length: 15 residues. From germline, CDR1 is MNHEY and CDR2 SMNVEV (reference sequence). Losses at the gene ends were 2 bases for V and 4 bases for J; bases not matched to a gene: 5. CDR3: CASSLNSGIPDTQYF. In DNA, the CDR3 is TGTGCCAGCAGTTTAAATAGCGGGATACCAGATACGCAGTATTTT.

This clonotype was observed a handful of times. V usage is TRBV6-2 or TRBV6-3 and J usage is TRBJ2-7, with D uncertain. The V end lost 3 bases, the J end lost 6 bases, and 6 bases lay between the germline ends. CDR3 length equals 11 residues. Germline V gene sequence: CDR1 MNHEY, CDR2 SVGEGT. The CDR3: CASSYWSEQYF. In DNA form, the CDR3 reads TGTGCCAGCAGTTATTGGTCCGAGCAGTACTTC.

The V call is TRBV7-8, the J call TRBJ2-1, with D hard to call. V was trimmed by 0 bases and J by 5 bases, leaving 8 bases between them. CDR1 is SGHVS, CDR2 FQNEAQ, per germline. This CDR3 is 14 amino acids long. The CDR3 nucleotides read TGTGCCAGCAGCTTAGCGGAAAGGGACAATGAGCAGTTCTTC. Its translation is CASSLAERDNEQFF.

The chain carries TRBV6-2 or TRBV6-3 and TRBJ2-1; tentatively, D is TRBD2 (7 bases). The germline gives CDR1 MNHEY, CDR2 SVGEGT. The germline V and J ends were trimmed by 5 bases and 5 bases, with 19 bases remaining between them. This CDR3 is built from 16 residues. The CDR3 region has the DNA TGTGCCAGCAGTGTATCCCGGGGGCGGGGGAACAATGAGCAGTTCTTC. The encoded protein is CASSVSRGRGNNEQFF.

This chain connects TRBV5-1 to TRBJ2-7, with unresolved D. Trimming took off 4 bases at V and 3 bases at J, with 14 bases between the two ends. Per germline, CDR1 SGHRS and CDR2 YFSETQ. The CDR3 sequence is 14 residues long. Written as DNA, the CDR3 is TGCGCCAGCAGCGTCACCGACTCTCACTACGAGCAGTACTTC. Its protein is CASSVTDSHYEQYF.

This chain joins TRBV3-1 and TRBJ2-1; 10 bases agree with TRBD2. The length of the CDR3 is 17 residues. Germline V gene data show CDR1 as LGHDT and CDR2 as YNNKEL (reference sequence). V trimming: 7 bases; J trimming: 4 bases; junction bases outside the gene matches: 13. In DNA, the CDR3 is TGTGCCAGCACCTCAAGAGGGGGGACTAGCGATTACAATGAGCAGTTCTTC. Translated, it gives CASTSRGGTSDYNEQFF.

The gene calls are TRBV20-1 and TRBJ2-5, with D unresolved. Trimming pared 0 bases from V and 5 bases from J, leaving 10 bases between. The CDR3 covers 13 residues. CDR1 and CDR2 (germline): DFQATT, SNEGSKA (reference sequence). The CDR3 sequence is CSARDLLRETQYF. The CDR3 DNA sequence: TGCAGTGCTAGAGATCTGCTGAGGGAGACCCAGTACTTC.

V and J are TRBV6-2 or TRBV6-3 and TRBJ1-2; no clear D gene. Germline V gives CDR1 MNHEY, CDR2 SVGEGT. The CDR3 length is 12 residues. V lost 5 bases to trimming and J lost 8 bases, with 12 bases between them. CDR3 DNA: TGTGCCAGCAGTGAAGCGACGGGGGGCTACACCTTC. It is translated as CASSEATGGYTF.

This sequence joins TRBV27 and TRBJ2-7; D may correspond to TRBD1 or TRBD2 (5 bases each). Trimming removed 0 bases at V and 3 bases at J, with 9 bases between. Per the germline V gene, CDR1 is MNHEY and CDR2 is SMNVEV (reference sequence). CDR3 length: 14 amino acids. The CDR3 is CASSLSMGVYEQYF. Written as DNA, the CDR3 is TGTGCCAGCAGTTTATCGATGGGGGTCTACGAGCAGTACTTC.

CDR3 nucleotide sequence: TGTGCCAGCACCTCTGGGAGGGGGGGACAAGAGACCCAGTACTTC. Translation: CASTSGRGGQETQYF. The V and J genes are TRBV12-3 or TRBV12-4 and TRBJ2-5; D might be TRBD2 (7 bases). There are 15 residues in the CDR3. Deletions cut 7 bases from V and 2 bases from J, with 17 bases between.

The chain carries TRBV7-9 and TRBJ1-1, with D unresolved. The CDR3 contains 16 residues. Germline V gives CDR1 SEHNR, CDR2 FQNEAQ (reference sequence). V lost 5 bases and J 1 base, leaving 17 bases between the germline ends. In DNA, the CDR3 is TGTGCCAGCAGCCCTAAATTGTCCCATGGGAACACTGAAGCTTTCTTT. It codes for CASSPKLSHGNTEAFF.